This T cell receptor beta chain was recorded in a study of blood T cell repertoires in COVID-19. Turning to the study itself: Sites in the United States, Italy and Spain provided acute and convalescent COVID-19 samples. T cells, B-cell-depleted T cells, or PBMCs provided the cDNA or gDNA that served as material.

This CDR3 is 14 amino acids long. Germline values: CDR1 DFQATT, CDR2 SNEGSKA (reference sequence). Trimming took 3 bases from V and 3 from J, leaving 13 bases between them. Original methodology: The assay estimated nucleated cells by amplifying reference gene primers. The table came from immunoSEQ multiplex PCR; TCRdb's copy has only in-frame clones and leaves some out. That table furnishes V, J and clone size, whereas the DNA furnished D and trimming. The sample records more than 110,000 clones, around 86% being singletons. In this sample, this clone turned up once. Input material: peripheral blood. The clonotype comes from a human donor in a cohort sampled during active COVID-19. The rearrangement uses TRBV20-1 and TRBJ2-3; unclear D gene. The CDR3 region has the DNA TGCAGTGCTAGTAGAGGCTATGGGACAGATACGCAGTATTTT. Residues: CSASRGYGTDTQYF.